This record covers a single TCR beta chain. What it recognizes is unknown. Each diagnosis drew on symptoms, thyroxine, TRAb, thyroid ultrasound and orbital computed tomography findings. Amplification of TCR beta CDR3 regions used RNA as the template. Researchers ran a first-round RT-PCR on the TCR CDR3 using the HTBI primer set. Using its own MiXCR run on the multiplex PCR reads, TCRdb lists one record per CDR3 protein. The sample shows approximately 410,000 distinct CDR3 sequences, approximately 13% of them seen only once. Deletions cut 3 bases from V and 2 bases from J, with 11 bases between. Germline CDR1 reads LNHDA; CDR2 reads SQIVND (reference sequence). The CDR3 is made up of 14 amino acids. The data originate from a study of T cells in Graves' hyperthyroidism and ophthalmopathy. Findings and caveats of the study: The model's output predicted ophthalmopathy at a median of approximately 6.5 months prior to onset. Blood also held most thyroid clonotypes expanded beyond 0.001.

V is TRBV19 and J is TRBJ2-7; possibly TRBD2 for D (5 bases). This TCR was recovered from a woman between 18 and 29 years old with Graves' hyperthyroidism. Sequenced: blood. CDR3 sequence: CASSMTGSAYEQYF. CDR3 sequence (DNA): TGTGCCAGTAGTATGACGGGATCCGCCTACGAGCAGTACTTC.